A single TCR beta chain is shown here with its context. Its antigen remains unidentified. Time point of the sample: sample taken at primary tumor resection. Unsorted whole RNA from tumor, nontumor lung or frozen PBMC underwent sequencing. Germline V gene lookup returns CDR1 SEHNR and CDR2 FQNEAQ (reference sequence). After removal of 5 bases from V and 9 bases from J, the junction contained 7 bases not matched to a gene. This CDR3 comprises 13 residues. The data originate from a study of spatial heterogeneity in lung cancer. At the level of the study: The count of detected beta-chain sequences consistently exceeded that of alpha-chain sequences. The study's findings and limits: Ubiquitous expanded tumor TCRs appeared in blood more at resection than follow-up.

Every cDNA TCR molecule received its own unique molecular identifier. TCRdb reanalysed the 5' RACE reads using MiXCR and keeps one entry per CDR3 protein. The sample consists of about 25,000 distinct CDR3 sequences, approximately 7.2% of them appearing once. The material sequenced was PBMCs, taken at surgery. The sequence derives from a male donor with early-stage non-small cell lung cancer. The V gene is TRBV7-9, the J gene TRBJ2-1; the match to TRBD1 covers 7 bases. CDR3 nucleotides: TGTGCCAGCAGCCCGACAGGGAGTATTGAGCAGTTCTTC. Residues: CASSPTGSIEQFF. Using reference TRBV7-9 and TRBJ2-1 for the parts outside the CDR3, the full variable domain is DTGVSQNPRHKITKRGQNVTFRCDPISEHNRLYWYRQTLGQGPEFLTYFQNEAQLEKSRLLSDRFSAERPKGSFSTLEIQRTEQGDSAMYLCASSPTGSIEQFFGPGTRLTVL.